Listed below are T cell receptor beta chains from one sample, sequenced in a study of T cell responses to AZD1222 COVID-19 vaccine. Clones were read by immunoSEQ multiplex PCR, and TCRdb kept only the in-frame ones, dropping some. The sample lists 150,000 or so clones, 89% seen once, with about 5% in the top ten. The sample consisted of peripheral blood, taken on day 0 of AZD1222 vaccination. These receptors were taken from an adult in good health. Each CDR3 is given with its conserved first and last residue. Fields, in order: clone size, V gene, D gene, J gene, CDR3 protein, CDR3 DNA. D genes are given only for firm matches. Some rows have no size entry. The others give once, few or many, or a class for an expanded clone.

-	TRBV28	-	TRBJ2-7	CASSSEPGTGYTYEQYF	TGTGCCAGCAGTTCAGAACCCGGGACGGGGTACACCTACGAGCAGTACTTC
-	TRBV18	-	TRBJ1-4	CASSPFSGVEKLFF	TGTGCCAGCTCACCGTTTTCAGGGGTTGAAAAACTGTTTTTT
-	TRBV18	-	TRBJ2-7	CASSPYRSRGTPYEQYF	TGTGCCAGCTCACCATACCGATCCCGCGGGACCCCCTACGAGCAGTACTTT
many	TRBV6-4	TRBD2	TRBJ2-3	CASSDGLAGGGADTQYF	TGTGCCAGCAGTGACGGACTAGCGGGAGGAGGGGCAGATACGCAGTATTTT
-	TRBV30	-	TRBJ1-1	CAWRNGNTEAFF	TGTGCCTGGAGGAACGGGAACACTGAAGCTTTCTTT
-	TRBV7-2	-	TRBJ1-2	CASSPGMVGGGYTF	TGTGCCAGCTCCCCGGGCATGGTAGGAGGTGGCTACACCTTC
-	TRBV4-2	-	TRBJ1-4	CASSPPPGGSEKLFF	TGTGCCAGCAGCCCCCCGCCAGGCGGGAGTGAAAAACTGTTTTTT
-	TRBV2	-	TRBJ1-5	CASNELRVRGYSNQPQHF	TGTGCCAGCAACGAACTGCGCGTCAGGGGCTATAGCAATCAGCCCCAGCATTTT
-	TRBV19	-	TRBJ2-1	CASKGFSDEQFF	TGTGCCAGTAAAGGGTTTAGCGATGAGCAGTTCTTC
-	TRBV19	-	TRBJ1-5	CASGGSRFQPQHF	TGTGCCAGTGGGGGGTCAAGGTTTCAGCCCCAGCATTTT
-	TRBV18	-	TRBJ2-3	CASSPQLAATDTQYF	TGTGCCAGCTCACCTCAACTAGCAGCCACAGATACGCAGTATTTT
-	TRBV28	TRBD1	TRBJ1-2	CASSSPRGTLYGYTF	TGTGCCAGCAGTTCCCCCAGGGGGACCCTCTATGGCTACACCTTC
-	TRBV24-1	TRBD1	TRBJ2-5	CATSDLVGTRTGRTRETQYF	TGTGCCACCAGTGATTTAGTGGGAACCCGGACAGGGCGGACAAGGGAGACCCAGTACTTC
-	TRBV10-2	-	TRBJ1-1	CASRTGVGTEAFF	TGCGCCAGCAGAACGGGGGTAGGCACTGAAGCTTTCTTT
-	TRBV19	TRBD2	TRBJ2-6	CATAKGSGSSGANVLTF	TGTGCCACCGCCAAGGGGAGCGGGAGTTCTGGGGCCAACGTCCTGACTTTC
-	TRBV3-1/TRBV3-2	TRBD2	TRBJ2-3	CASSQERAGLSIGTDTQYF	TGTGCCAGCAGCCAAGAACGCGCGGGACTATCCATAGGCACAGATACGCAGTATTTT
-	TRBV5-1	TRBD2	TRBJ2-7	CASGTGGASYEQYF	TGCGCCAGCGGGACCGGGGGGGCGTCCTACGAGCAGTACTTC
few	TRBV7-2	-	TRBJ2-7	CASSFDYRIEQYF	TGTGCCAGCAGCTTCGACTACAGGATTGAGCAGTACTTC
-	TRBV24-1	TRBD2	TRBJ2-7	CATSDRLAGGFHEQYF	TGTGCCACCAGTGATCGACTAGCGGGAGGTTTTCACGAGCAGTACTTC
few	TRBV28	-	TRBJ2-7	CASSFTHRTRSYEQYF	TGTGCCAGCAGTTTCACCCACAGGACCCGATCCTACGAGCAGTACTTC
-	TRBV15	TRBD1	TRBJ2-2	CATSRDITGVTGELFF	TGTGCCACCAGCAGAGATATAACAGGGGTGACCGGGGAGCTGTTTTTT
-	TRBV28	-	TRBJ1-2	CASSLATGDYGYTF	TGTGCCAGCAGTTTGGCTACAGGAGACTATGGCTACACCTTC
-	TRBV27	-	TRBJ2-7	CASSSGKVGEQYF	TGTGCCAGCAGTTCAGGGAAAGTGGGCGAGCAGTACTTC
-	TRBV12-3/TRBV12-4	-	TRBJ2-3	CASSLRATQYF	TGTGCCAGCAGTTTACGTGCTACGCAGTATTTT
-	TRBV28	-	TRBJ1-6	CASSRTGMPLHF	TGTGCCAGCAGCCGGACCGGAATGCCCCTCCACTTT
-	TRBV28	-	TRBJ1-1	CASSVAFLGYTEAFF	TGTGCCAGCAGTGTAGCATTTTTGGGGTATACTGAAGCTTTCTTT
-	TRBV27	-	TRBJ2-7	CASSATLGGGEQYF	TGTGCCAGCAGTGCGACCTTAGGAGGGGGCGAGCAGTACTTC
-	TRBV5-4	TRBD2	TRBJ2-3	CASSAQGLAGGPPQYF	TGTGCCAGCAGCGCCCAGGGACTAGCGGGAGGGCCCCCCCAGTATTTT
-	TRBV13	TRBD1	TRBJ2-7	CASSFPGQGIYEQYF	TGTGCCAGCAGCTTTCCGGGACAGGGAATCTACGAGCAGTACTTC
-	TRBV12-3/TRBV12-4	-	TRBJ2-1	CASSLKRGSLQFF	TGTGCCAGCAGTTTAAAACGGGGCTCCCTACAGTTCTTC
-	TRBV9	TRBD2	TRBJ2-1	CASSVGGSSVNPYNEQFF	TGTGCCAGCAGCGTTGGCGGGAGTTCCGTGAATCCCTACAATGAGCAGTTCTTC
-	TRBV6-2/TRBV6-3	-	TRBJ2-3	CASSRFPVGDPQYF	TGTGCCAGCAGCAGATTTCCCGTGGGGGACCCACAGTATTTT
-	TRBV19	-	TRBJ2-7	CASNIAGSGYEQYF	TGTGCCAGTAACATCGCGGGCTCCGGCTACGAGCAGTACTTC
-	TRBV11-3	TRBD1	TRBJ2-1	CASSPSGQIYNEQFF	TGTGCCAGCAGCCCATCGGGACAGATCTACAATGAGCAGTTCTTC
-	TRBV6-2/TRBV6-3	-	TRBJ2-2	CASSSPTSYIGELFF	TGTGCCAGCAGTTCCCCAACTAGTTACATCGGGGAGCTGTTTTTT
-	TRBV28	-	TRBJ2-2	CASTSGRTARTGELFF	TGTGCCAGCACCTCCGGAAGGACAGCGCGGACCGGGGAGCTGTTTTTT
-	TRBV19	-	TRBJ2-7	CASSISAVYEQYF	TGTGCCAGTAGTATTTCCGCGGTGTACGAGCAGTACTTC
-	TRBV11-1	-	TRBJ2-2	CASSQGFLGELFF	TGTGCCAGCAGCCAGGGGTTTCTCGGGGAGCTGTTTTTT
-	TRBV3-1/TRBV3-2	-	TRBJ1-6	CASSREQPYNSPLHF	TGTGCCAGCAGCCGCGAGCAGCCTTATAATTCACCCCTCCACTTT
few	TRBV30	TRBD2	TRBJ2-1	CAWSVGLAGYNEQFF	TGTGCCTGGAGTGTAGGACTAGCGGGCTACAATGAGCAGTTCTTC
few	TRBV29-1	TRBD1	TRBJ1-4	CSVMTGVSNEKLFF	TGCAGCGTTATGACAGGGGTTTCAAATGAAAAACTGTTTTTT
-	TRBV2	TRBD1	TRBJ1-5	CASRAGTGSQPQHF	TGTGCCAGCAGGGCCGGGACAGGGAGTCAGCCCCAGCATTTT
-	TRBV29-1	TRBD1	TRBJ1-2	CSVEPRSTGGDGYTF	TGCAGCGTCGAACCCAGATCGACAGGGGGCGATGGCTACACCTTC
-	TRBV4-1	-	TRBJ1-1	CASSQEVMGGITEAFF	TGCGCCAGCAGCCAAGAGGTAATGGGGGGAATCACTGAAGCTTTCTTT
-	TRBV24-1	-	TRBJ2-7	CATHPPGLSYEQYF	TGTGCCACCCATCCCCCAGGGCTCTCCTACGAGCAGTACTTC
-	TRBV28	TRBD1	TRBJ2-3	CASSHPDRGLSTDTQYF	TGTGCCAGCAGCCACCCCGACAGGGGGCTAAGCACAGATACGCAGTATTTT
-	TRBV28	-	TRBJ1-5	CASSSGLDQPQHF	TGTGCCAGCAGTTCAGGGTTGGATCAGCCCCAGCATTTT
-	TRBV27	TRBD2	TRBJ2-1	CASSSQAGGPTDEQFF	TGTGCCAGCAGTTCCCAAGCGGGAGGGCCAACCGATGAGCAGTTCTTC
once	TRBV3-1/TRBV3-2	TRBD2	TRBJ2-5	CASSGTSGQETQYF	TGTGCCAGCAGCGGAACTAGCGGCCAAGAGACCCAGTACTTC
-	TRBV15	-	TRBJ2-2	CASFRGSYTNTGELFF	TGTGCCTCTTTTCGGGGCAGCTATACGAACACCGGGGAGCTGTTTTTT
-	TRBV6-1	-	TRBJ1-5	CASSEGYGGNQPQHF	TGTGCCAGCAGTGAAGGGTACGGGGGGAATCAGCCCCAGCATTTT
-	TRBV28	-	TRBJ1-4	CASSSPGGGPNEKLFF	TGTGCCAGCAGTTCTCCAGGCGGGGGGCCGAATGAAAAACTGTTTTTT
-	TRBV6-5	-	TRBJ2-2	CASTRRPNTGELFF	TGTGCCAGCACCCGACGTCCGAACACCGGGGAGCTGTTTTTT
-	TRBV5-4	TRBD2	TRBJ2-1	CASRRASGSWDNEQFF	TGTGCCAGCAGGCGAGCTAGCGGATCTTGGGACAATGAGCAGTTCTTC
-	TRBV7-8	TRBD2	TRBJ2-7	CASSRRTSGETGEQYF	TGTGCCAGCAGCCGCCGGACTAGCGGAGAAACGGGGGAGCAGTACTTC
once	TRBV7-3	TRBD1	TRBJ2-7	CASSSCPGQGAGYEQYF	TGTGCCAGCAGCTCCTGTCCGGGACAGGGGGCGGGGTACGAGCAGTACTTC
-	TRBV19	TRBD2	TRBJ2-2	CASSITSPRPGTSGSHAGELFF	TGTGCCAGTAGTATAACCTCACCTAGACCCGGGACTAGCGGGAGTCATGCCGGGGAGCTGTTTTTT
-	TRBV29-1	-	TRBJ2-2	CSAAGTSLSRAELFF	TGCAGCGCTGCCGGGACTTCCCTTTCCCGCGCGGAGCTGTTTTTT
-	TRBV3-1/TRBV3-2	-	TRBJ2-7	CASSQDRRRALGEQYF	TGTGCCAGCAGCCAAGATAGGCGGAGAGCTCTTGGGGAGCAGTACTTC
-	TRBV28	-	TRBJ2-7	CASSLGGQGGDEQYF	TGTGCCAGCAGTTTAGGGGGGCAGGGAGGCGACGAGCAGTACTTC